The 16 T cell receptor beta chains given below trace back to one sample, sequenced in a study of cytomegalovirus exposure and HLA in healthy donors. It was with 60 Vbeta and 13 Jbeta primers that the PCR ran. Libraries were prepared by immunoSEQ multiplex PCR; TCRdb keeps only in-frame clonotypes and omits some of them. The sample consists of some 51,000 clones, 77% of them appearing once. Sequenced input: PBMCs. Source of these receptors: a female donor in good health and CMV-seronegative.

V gene TRBV28 combines with J gene TRBJ2-1; 8 bases line up with TRBD1. V was clipped by 6 bases and J by 6 bases; unmatched bases: 10. The CDR3 sequence is 15 residues long. The germline V gene has CDR1 MDHEN and CDR2 SYDVKM. CDR3 loop: CASSTSGTGGNEQFF. The CDR3 bases are TGTGCCAGCAGCACGTCCGGGACAGGTGGCAATGAGCAGTTCTTC.

This chain links TRBV29-1 with TRBJ2-3; the D is unclear. V dropped 4 bases and J dropped 1 base, with 6 bases sitting between them. Germline V lookup: CDR1 SQVTM, CDR2 ANQGSEA. The CDR3 is made up of 12 amino acids. In nucleotides, the CDR3 is TGCAGCGTTGCATTAGGCACAGATACGCAGTATTTT. It translates to CSVALGTDTQYF.

The genes are TRBV4-1 and TRBJ2-3; no clear D gene. The CDR3 consists of 16 residues. V shed 0 bases and J shed 0 bases, with 10 bases lying between them. CDR1 and CDR2 (germline): MGHRA, YSYEKL. The CDR3 spells CASSQEYTRSTDTQYF. The CDR3 coding sequence is TGCGCCAGCAGCCAAGAATATACCAGAAGCACAGATACGCAGTATTTT.

This clone is a singleton in its sample. The V call is TRBV2, the J call TRBJ2-7; 7 bases fit TRBD1. The CDR3 is 16 amino acids. With 6 bases clipped from V and 1 base from J, the junction kept 12 bases outside the gene matches. Germline CDR1 reads SNHLY; CDR2 reads FYNNEI. CDR3 bases: TGTGCCAGCAGGACGGGGACCGGGACAGCTTCCTACGAGCAGTACTTC. Its translation is CASRTGTGTASYEQYF. Full variable domain (rest looked up from reference TRBV2 and TRBJ2-7): EPEVTQTPSHQVTQMGQEVILRCVPISNHLYFYWYRQILGQKVEFLVSFYNNEISEKSEIFDDQFSVERPDGSNFTLKIRSTKLEDSAMYFCASRTGTGTASYEQYFGPGTRLTVT.

The chain uses TRBV6-5 and TRBJ2-3, with unresolved D. Trimming cost V 6 bases and J 3 bases, with 16 bases left between them. The CDR3 is 15 amino acids. CDR1 and CDR2 (germline): MNHEY, SVGAGI. In DNA, the CDR3 is TGTGCCAGCAGGCCCCGGCGTAGCACAACAGATACGCAGTATTTT. It yields the protein CASRPRRSTTDTQYF.

The rearrangement uses TRBV27 and TRBJ2-7; D might be TRBD1 (6 bases). The V and J ends lost 5 bases and 4 bases respectively, with 18 bases between them. Per the germline V gene, CDR1 is MNHEY and CDR2 is SMNVEV (reference sequence). The CDR3 totals 15 residues. The CDR3 spells CASSLPGQFLYEQYF. The CDR3 DNA sequence: TGTGCCAGCAGTCTACCGGGACAATTTTTATACGAGCAGTACTTC.

This clone was counted between two and nine times. The chain couples TRBV19 to TRBJ2-4; D may be TRBD1 (5 bases). The length of the CDR3 is 14 residues. Germline V gives CDR1 LNHDA, CDR2 SQIVND (reference sequence). V lost 3 bases to trimming and J lost 7 bases, with 13 bases between them. In DNA form, the CDR3 reads TGTGCCAGTAGTATCATCTGGCAGGGCAACATTCAGTACTTC. It specifies CASSIIWQGNIQYF.

The chain joins TRBV19 to TRBJ1-5; D possibly corresponds to TRBD1 (6 bases). From germline, CDR1 is LNHDA and CDR2 SQIVND (reference sequence). V was pared by 7 bases and J by 1 base, with 14 bases between. The CDR3 is 15 residues long. CDR3 residues: CASTPGVGSNQPQHF. CDR3 sequence (DNA): TGTGCCAGTACCCCAGGGGTCGGGAGCAATCAGCCCCAGCATTTT. The variable domain in full, completed from reference TRBV19 and TRBJ1-5, reads DGGITQSPKYLFRKEGQNVTLSCEQNLNHDAMYWYRQDPGQGLRLIYYSQIVNDFQKGDIAEGYSVSREKKESFPLTVTSAQKNPTAFYLCASTPGVGSNQPQHFGDGTRLSIL.

This chain uses TRBV7-2 with TRBJ2-2; D gene uncertain. This CDR3 comprises 11 residues. V dropped 5 bases and J dropped 6 bases, with 4 bases sitting between them. CDR1 is SGHTA and CDR2 is FQGNSA in the germline V gene. CDR3 in amino acids: CASSPAGELFF. The CDR3 region has the DNA TGTGCCAGCAGCCCGGCCGGGGAGCTGTTTTTT.

The genes are TRBV29-1 and TRBJ2-7, with a weak D call TRBD1 (5 bases). V lost 1 base to trimming and J lost 2 bases, with 12 bases between them. The CDR3 extends over 14 amino acids. Germline CDR1 and CDR2: SQVTM and ANQGSEA. The CDR3 protein is CSVEGLGVPYEQYF. The CDR3, as DNA: TGCAGCGTTGAAGGTTTAGGGGTGCCCTACGAGCAGTACTTC.

The rearrangement links TRBV7-9 to TRBJ2-7; the D is unclear. CDR3 length: 13 residues. V gave up 1 base and J gave up 1 base, with 5 bases separating them. In germline, CDR1 is SEHNR, CDR2 FQNEAQ (reference sequence). This chain's CDR3 is CASSLEISYEQYF. For the CDR3, the DNA is TGTGCCAGCAGCTTAGAAATATCCTACGAGCAGTACTTC. The full variable domain, completed using reference TRBV7-9 and TRBJ2-7, is DTGVSQNPRHKITKRGQNVTFRCDPISEHNRLYWYRQTLGQGPEFLTYFQNEAQLEKSRLLSDRFSAERPKGSFSTLEIQRTEQGDSAMYLCASSLEISYEQYFGPGTRLTVT.

To note about this clone: Distinct nucleotide sequences in the sample also encode this CDR3. The rearrangement uses TRBV28 and TRBJ1-6; unclear D gene. V gave up 2 bases and J gave up 7 bases, with 9 bases separating them. Germline CDR1 reads MDHEN; CDR2 reads SYDVKM. CDR3 length: 14 amino acids. The CDR3 here is CASSLGRNNSPLHF. The CDR3 DNA reads TGTGCCAGCAGTTTAGGCAGGAACAATTCACCCCTCCACTTT.

The chain has TRBV28 and TRBJ2-7, with 8 positions matching TRBD2. Trimming cost V 3 bases and J 5 bases; bases outside gene matches: 9. This CDR3 has 15 amino acids. Looked up from germline, CDR1 is MDHEN and CDR2 is SYDVKM. CDR3 in DNA: TGTGCCAGCAGTTTGGGAGCGGGGGTATTCGACGAGCAGTACTTC. It specifies CASSLGAGVFDEQYF. The whole variable domain, filled in from reference TRBV28 and TRBJ2-7, reads DVKVTQSSRYLVKRTGEKVFLECVQDMDHENMFWYRQDPGLGLRLIYFSYDVKMKEKGDIPEGYSVSREKKERFSLILESASTNQTSMYLCASSLGAGVFDEQYFGPGTRLTVT.

CDR3 in DNA: TGTGCCAGCAGTTTCGGACAGGGCGAGACCCAGTACTTC. Protein sequence: CASSFGQGETQYF. This chain joins TRBV27 and TRBJ2-5, with 8 bases fitting TRBD1. Germline CDR1 and CDR2: MNHEY and SMNVEV (reference sequence). The CDR3 is 13 residues long. V was clipped by 3 bases and J by 5 bases; unmatched bases: 2.

The chain combines TRBV6-5 with TRBJ1-2, with 10 bases that match TRBD1. The V gene's germline CDR1 is MNHEY and CDR2 SVGAGI. The trim removed 7 bases at V and 10 bases at J, leaving 6 bases unmatched. The CDR3 covers 12 residues. The CDR3 DNA follows: TGTGCCAGCACCATGGGACAGGGGCCCTACACCTTC. This gives the protein CASTMGQGPYTF.

This clone has just a few counts. V usage is TRBV4-1 and J usage is TRBJ1-1; D is unresolved. CDR3 size: 15 residues. Germline V gives CDR1 MGHRA, CDR2 YSYEKL. Between the trimmed V and J ends, which lost 1 base and 2 bases, there was a span of 11 bases. CDR3 nucleotide sequence: TGCGCCAGCAGCCAAGGAGGAACTATTAACACTGAAGCTTTCTTT. Translated: CASSQGGTINTEAFF.